This T cell receptor beta chain derives from a study of cytomegalovirus exposure and HLA in healthy donors. Study-level results: In vitro work confirmed that three CMV-associated chains recognize CMV antigens.

Vbeta (60) and Jbeta (13) primers were used in the PCR. The table came from immunoSEQ multiplex PCR; TCRdb's copy has only in-frame clones and leaves some out. In the table there are some 160,000 clones, 65% to 85% of which are singletons. The donors comprised healthy bone marrow donors. As regards this clone: The antigen remains unidentified.

This CDR3 contains 11 residues. The chain is built from TRBV21-1 and TRBJ2-7; TRBD1 is taken as the D call from the table, unchecked against the DNA. TRBV21-1 is a pseudogene. The sequencing sample was made of PBMCs. The receptor's source is a woman younger than 35 in good health and CMV-seronegative. CDR3 amino acids: CARTQDYEQYF. The CDR3 region has the DNA TGTGCCAGAACCCAGGACTACGAGCAGTACTTC.